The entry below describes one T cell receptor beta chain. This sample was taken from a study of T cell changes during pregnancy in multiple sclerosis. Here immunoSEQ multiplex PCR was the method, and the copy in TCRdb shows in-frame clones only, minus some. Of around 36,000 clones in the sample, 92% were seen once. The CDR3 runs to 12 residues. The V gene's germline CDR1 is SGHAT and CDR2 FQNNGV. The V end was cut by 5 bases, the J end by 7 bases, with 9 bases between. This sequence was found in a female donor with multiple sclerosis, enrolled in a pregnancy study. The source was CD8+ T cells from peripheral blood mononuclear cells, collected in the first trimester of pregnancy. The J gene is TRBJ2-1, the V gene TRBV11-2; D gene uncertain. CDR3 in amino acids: CASSRSRNEQFF. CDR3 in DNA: TGTGCCAGCAGCCGGTCGAGGAATGAGCAGTTCTTC.